The T cell receptor beta chain under discussion was sequenced for a study of graft-versus-host responses after intestinal transplantation (dated by TCRdb to the early 2020s). General notes on the study: Recipients received multivisceral, liver-intestinal, or isolated intestinal transplants. Donor T cell macrochimerism was defined as a peak of at least 4% donor T cells among recipient peripheral blood mononuclear cells. Of the 20 to 30 intestinal transplant recipients enrolled in the cohort, one of whom was a retransplant, a few patients without pretransplant specimens were excluded. Alloreactive clones were identified by sequencing pre-transplant mixed lymphocyte reaction products and comparing these products with unstimulated pre-transplant donor and recipient T cells. After intestinal transplantation, graft-versus-host and host-versus-graft alloreactive T cell clones were followed in the graft, circulation and bone marrow using bulk TCR-beta CDR3 sequencing. Instead of going to the commercial service, samples from a few later patients were sequenced in-house on an Illumina MiSeq and processed with MiXCR. Anti-thymocyte globulin induction was given to all recipients, followed by maintenance tacrolimus and steroids for around three years. Summary of the overall study and its limitations: The relatively low number and heterogeneity of intestinal transplant patients limited the conclusions. GvH clones were detected in recipient bone marrow, and some appeared earlier in ileal mucosa or blood, consistent with an intestinal mucosal origin. Peak levels of circulating GvH clones were associated with declines in HvG clones early after transplant. In patients with donor T cell macrochimerism, the allografts had high GvH to HvG T cell clonal ratios.

About this clone: Its antigen has not been determined. Nothing much larger sits one base from this clone, and base qualities are not available.

Receptor amplification or capture employed the immunoSEQ multiplex PCR assay. For most patients, genomic DNA was isolated with the Qiagen DNeasy Blood and Tissue Kit and sent frozen to Adaptive Biotechnologies for TCR sequencing. High-throughput TCR-beta CDR3 sequencing of genomic DNA from most patients was performed by Adaptive Biotechnologies. Turning to the authors' computational methods: Adaptive's ImmunoSEQ software supplied the TCR sequencing data for under 20 patients, while MiXCR and VDJtools were used to process a few other patients. To correct CD4 versus CD8 sorting errors, sequences present in both subsets at a frequency ratio below 5:1 were removed. CDR3 nucleotide sequences shared between donor and recipient were removed because the origin of such sequences could not be assigned. To be classed as alloreactive, a clone needed at least 2-fold expansion over unstimulated cells and a minimum CFSE-low frequency of 0.002% (template counts) or 0.001% (read counts). A clone was considered mappable if detected in the sequenced pre-transplant spleen, lymph node, or MLR CFSE-low populations of the donor or recipient. The cumulative frequency of alloreactive clones was calculated as a percentage of all sequences, weighted by copy number. TCRdb provides this immuneACCESS table in a form limited to in-frame rearrangements. Some clones are lacking; in checked studies, under half of them reflect an unresolved V gene, and why the rest are absent is not known. V and J calls and clone size are as listed in that table; D and trimming were resolved from the DNA. Present in this sample are about 83,000 clones, about 88% of which were seen just once. The biggest ten clones account for roughly 0.35% of the sample.

The sample's time point, from its label and the paper: cells obtained before transplantation from donor or recipient. CD3+CD4+ and CD3+CD8+ populations were FACS-sorted from unstimulated pre-transplant donor and recipient cells taken from spleen or lymph nodes. Sequences MNHEY (CDR1) and SVGAGI (CDR2) are obtained from the germline V gene. V loses 8 bases, J loses 2 bases, and the germline ends lie 19 bases apart. From the cysteine through the phenylalanine, the CDR3 covers 15 amino acids. Only CDR3 DNA remains: 45 bases, in frame from the first base. The material was unstimulated CD4+ T cells sorted from spleen or lymph node cells, obtained before intestinal transplant. The chain joins TRBV6-5 to TRBJ2-7; a tentative D match to TRBD1 spans 6 bases. The TCR comes from a human donor who received an intestinal transplant. The CDR3 region: CASRGAARTAYEQYF. The DNA sequence follows: TGTGCCAGCCGGGGTGCTGCGAGGACAGCCTACGAGCAGTACTTC.